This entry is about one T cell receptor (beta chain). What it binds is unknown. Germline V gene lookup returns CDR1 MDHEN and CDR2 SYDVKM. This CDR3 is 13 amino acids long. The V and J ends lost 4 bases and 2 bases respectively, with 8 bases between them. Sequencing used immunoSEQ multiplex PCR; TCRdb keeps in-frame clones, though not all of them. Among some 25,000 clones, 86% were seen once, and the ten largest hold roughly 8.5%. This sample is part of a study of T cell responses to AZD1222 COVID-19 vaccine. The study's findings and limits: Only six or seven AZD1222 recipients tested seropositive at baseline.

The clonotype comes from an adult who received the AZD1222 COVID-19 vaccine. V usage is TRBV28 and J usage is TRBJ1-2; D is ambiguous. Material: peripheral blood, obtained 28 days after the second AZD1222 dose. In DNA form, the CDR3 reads TGTGCCAGCAGTTCGACTGGAAACTATGGCTACACCTTC. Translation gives CASSSTGNYGYTF.